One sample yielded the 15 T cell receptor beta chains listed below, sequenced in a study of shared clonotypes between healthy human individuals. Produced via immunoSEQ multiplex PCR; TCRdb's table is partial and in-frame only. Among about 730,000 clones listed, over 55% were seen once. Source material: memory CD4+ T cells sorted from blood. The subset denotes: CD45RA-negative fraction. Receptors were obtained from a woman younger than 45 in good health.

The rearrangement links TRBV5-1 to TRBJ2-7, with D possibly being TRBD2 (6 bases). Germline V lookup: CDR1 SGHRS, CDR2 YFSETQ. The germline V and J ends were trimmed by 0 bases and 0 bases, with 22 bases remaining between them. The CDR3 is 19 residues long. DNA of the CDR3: TGCGCCAGCAGCTTGGCCCTCAGGACTACTAAGTTCCCCTCCTACGAGCAGTACTTC. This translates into CASSLALRTTKFPSYEQYF.

DNA of the CDR3: TGCGCCAGCAGTTTACAGGGAATAGGAGAAGCTTTCTTT. This gives the protein CASSLQGIGEAFF. V is TRBV5-1 and J is TRBJ1-1; perhaps TRBD1 as D (6 bases). Germline CDR1 and CDR2: SGHRS and YFSETQ. V lost 5 bases, J lost 8 bases, and 16 bases lay in between. The CDR3 is 13 residues long.

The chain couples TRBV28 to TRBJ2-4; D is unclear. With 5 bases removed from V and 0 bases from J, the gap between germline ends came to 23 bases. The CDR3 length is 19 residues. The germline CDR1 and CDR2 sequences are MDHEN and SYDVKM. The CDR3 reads CASSLVPRTAASAKNIQYF. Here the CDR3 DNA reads TGTGCCAGCAGTCTTGTCCCCCGGACGGCAGCATCAGCCAAAAACATTCAGTACTTC.

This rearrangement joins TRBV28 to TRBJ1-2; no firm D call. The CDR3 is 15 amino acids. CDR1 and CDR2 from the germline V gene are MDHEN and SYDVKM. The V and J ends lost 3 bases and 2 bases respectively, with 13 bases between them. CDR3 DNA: TGTGCCAGCAGTTTGGTGGAGGGAACAAACTATGGCTACACCTTC. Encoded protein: CASSLVEGTNYGYTF.

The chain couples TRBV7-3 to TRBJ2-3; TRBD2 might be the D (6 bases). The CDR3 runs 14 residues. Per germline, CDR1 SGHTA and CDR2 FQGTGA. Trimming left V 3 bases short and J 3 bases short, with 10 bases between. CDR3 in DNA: TGTGCCAGCAGCTTGTCTAGCGATACAGATACGCAGTATTTT. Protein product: CASSLSSDTDTQYF.

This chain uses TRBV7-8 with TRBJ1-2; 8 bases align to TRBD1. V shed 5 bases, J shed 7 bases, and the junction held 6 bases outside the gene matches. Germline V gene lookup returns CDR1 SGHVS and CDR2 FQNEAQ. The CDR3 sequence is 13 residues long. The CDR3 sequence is CASSPDRAFGYTF. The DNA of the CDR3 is TGTGCCAGCAGCCCGGACAGGGCGTTTGGCTACACCTTC.

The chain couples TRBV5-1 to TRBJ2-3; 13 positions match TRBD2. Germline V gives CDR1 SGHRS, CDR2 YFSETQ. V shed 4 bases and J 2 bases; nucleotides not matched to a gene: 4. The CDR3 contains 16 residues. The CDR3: CASSEGLAGVTDTQYF. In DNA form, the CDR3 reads TGCGCCAGCAGCGAAGGACTAGCGGGAGTCACAGATACGCAGTATTTT.

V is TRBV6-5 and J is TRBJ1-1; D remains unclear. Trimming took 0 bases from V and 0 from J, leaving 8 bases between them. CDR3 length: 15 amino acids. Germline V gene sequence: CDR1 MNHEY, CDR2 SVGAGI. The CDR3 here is CASSYSMKLNTEAFF. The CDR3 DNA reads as TGTGCCAGCAGTTACTCGATGAAGCTGAACACTGAAGCTTTCTTT.

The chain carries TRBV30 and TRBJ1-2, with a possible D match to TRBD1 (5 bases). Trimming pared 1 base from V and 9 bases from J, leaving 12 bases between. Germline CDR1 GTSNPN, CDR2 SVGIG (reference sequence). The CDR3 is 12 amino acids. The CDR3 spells CAWSEGLHSYTF. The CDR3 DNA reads TGTGCCTGGAGTGAGGGACTCCACAGCTACACCTTC.

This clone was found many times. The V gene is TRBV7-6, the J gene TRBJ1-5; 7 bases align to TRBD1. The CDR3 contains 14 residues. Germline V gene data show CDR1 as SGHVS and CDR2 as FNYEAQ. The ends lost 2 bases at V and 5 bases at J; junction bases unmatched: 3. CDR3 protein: CASSLRQGDQPQHF. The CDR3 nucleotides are TGTGCCAGCAGCTTAAGGCAGGGGGATCAGCCCCAGCATTTT.

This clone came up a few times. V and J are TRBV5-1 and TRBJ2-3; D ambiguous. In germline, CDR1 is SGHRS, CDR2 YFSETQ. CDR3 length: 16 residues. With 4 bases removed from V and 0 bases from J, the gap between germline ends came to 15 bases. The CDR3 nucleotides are TGCGCCAGCAGCGCGTCGGTGATTACTAGCACAGATACGCAGTATTTT. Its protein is CASSASVITSTDTQYF.

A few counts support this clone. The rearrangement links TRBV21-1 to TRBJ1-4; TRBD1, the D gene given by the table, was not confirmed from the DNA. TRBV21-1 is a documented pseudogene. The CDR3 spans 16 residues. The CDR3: CASTPWSAGKIEKLFF. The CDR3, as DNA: TGTGCCAGCACTCCCTGGTCCGCAGGTAAGATCGAAAAACTGTTTTTT.

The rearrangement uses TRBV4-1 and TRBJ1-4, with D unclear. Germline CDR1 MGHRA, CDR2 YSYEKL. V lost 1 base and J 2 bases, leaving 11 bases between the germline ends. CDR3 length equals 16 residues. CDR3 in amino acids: CASSQANLMTNEKLFF. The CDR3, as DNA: TGCGCCAGCAGCCAAGCGAACTTAATGACTAATGAAAAACTGTTTTTT.

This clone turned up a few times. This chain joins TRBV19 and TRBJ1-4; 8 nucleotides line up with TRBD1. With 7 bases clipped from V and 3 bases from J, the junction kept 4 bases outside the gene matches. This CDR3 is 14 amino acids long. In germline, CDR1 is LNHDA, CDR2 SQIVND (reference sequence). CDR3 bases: TGTGCCAGTACCTCGGACAGGGCTAATGAAAAACTGTTTTTT. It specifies CASTSDRANEKLFF.

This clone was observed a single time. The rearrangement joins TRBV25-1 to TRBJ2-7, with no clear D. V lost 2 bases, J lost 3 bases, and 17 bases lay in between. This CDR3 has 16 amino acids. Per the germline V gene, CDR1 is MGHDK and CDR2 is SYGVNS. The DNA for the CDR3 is TGTGCCAGCAGTGAAACCCTGGCAGGCGGACGCTACGAGCAGTACTTC. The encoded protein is CASSETLAGGRYEQYF.